The entry that follows covers one T cell receptor beta chain sequence. Its target is not known. Other DNA sequences within the sample encode an identical CDR3. The sample originates from a study of shared clonotypes between healthy human individuals. Whole-study context: CD4 naive cells filled three plates per donor, CD4 memory three, CD8 naive two and CD8 memory one.

Findings of the study overall: Non-shared clonotypes showed lower generation probabilities than clonotypes common to all four donors. Generally, estimated richness proved larger in naive subsets than it did in memory subsets.

V was clipped by 6 bases and J by 1 base, with 6 bases between them. Germline CDR1 MNHEY, CDR2 SVGAGI. The CDR3 contains 12 residues. For each subset, genomic DNA was distributed in equal portions over several immunoSEQ plates. The repertoire was sequenced with immunoSEQ multiplex PCR; TCRdb's copy has only in-frame clones and lacks some. The sample lists 2 million to 3 million clones, around nine tenths occurring once. The gene calls are TRBV6-5 and TRBJ1-1; D remains ambiguous. Sequencing input: naive CD4+ T cells sorted from blood. Subset denoted: CD45RA+ positively selected. This TCR was sampled from a man between 18 and 35 years old in good health. CDR3 in DNA: TGTGCCAGCAGGGGCCCGAACACTGAAGCTTTCTTT. Its protein is CASRGPNTEAFF.